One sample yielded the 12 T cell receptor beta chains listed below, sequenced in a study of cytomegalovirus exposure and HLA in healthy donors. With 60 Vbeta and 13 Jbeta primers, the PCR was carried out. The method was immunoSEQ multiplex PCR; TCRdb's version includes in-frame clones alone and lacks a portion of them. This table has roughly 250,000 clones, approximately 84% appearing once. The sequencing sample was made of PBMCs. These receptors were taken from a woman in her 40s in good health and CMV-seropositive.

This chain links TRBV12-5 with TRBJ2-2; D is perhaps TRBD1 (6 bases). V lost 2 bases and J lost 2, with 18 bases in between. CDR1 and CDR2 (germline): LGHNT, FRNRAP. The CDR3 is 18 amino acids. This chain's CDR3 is CASGLPRTAKGNTGELFF. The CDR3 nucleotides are TGTGCTAGTGGTTTGCCCCGGACAGCGAAGGGAAACACCGGGGAGCTGTTTTTT.

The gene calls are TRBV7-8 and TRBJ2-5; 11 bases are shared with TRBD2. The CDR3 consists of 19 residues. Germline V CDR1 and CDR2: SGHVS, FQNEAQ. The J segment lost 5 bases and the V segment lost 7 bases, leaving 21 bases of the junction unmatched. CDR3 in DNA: TGTGCCAGCACCCCCGGGAGAGGACTAGCGGGCCAAGGGTACGAGACCCAGTACTTC. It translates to CASTPGRGLAGQGYETQYF.

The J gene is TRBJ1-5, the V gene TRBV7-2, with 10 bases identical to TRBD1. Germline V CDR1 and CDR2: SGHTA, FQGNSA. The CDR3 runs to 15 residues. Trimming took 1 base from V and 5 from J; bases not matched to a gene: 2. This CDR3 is CASSLGGQGYQPQHF. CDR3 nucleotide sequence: TGTGCCAGCAGCTTAGGGGGACAGGGGTATCAGCCCCAGCATTTT. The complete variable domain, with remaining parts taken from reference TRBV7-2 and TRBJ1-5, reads GAGVSQSPSNKVTEKGKDVELRCDPISGHTALYWYRQSLGQGLEFLIYFQGNSAPDKSGLPSDRFSAERTGGSVSTLTIQRTQQEDSAVYLCASSLGGQGYQPQHFGDGTRLSIL.

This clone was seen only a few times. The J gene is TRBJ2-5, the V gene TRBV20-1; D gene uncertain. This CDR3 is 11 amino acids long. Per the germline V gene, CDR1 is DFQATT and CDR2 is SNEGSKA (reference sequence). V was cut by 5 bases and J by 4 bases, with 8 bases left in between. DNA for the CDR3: TGCAGTGCTCCACGGTCAGAGACCCAGTACTTC. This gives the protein CSAPRSETQYF.

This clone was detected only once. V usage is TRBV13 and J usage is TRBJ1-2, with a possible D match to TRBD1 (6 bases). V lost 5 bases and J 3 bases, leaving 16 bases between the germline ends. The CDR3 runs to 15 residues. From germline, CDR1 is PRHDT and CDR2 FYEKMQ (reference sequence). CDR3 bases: TGTGCCAGCAGCGCCTACCAGACAGGTCACTATGGCTACACCTTC. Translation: CASSAYQTGHYGYTF.

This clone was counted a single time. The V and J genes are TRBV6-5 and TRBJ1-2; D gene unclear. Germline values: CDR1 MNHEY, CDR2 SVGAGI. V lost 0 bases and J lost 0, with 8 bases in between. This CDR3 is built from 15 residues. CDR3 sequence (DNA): TGTGCCAGCAGTTACTCGAGGGCGGCTAACTATGGCTACACCTTC. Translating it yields CASSYSRAANYGYTF.

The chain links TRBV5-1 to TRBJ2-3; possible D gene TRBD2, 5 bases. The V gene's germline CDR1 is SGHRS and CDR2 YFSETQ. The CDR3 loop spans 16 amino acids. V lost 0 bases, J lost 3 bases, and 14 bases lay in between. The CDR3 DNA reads TGCGCCAGCAGCTTGGCTGGGAGTGCGTATACAGATACGCAGTATTTT. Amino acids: CASSLAGSAYTDTQYF.

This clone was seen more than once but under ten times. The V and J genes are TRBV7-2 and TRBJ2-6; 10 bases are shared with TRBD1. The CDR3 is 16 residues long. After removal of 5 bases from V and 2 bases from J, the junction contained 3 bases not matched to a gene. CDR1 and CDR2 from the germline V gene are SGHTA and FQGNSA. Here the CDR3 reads CASSPGQGAGANVLTF. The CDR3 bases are TGTGCCAGCAGCCCCGGACAGGGGGCTGGGGCCAACGTCCTGACTTTC.

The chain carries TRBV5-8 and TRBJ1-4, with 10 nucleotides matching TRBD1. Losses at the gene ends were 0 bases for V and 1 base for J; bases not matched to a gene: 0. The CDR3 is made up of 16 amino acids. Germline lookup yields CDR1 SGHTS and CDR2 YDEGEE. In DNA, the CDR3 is TGTGCCAGCAGCTTGGGGACAGGGGGAACTAATGAAAAACTGTTTTTT. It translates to CASSLGTGGTNEKLFF.

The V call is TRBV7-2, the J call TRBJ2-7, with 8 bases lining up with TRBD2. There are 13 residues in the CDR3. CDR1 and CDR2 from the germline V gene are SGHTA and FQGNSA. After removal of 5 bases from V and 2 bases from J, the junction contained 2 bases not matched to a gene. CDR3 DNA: TGTGCCAGCAGCATGGGACTAGCCTACGAGCAGTACTTC. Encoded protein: CASSMGLAYEQYF.

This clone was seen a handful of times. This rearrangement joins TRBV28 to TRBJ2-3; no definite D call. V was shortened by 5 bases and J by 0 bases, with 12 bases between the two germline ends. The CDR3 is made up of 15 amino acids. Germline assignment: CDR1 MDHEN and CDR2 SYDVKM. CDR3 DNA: TGTGCCAGCAGTCGGGTCACTACTAGCACAGATACGCAGTATTTT. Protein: CASSRVTTSTDTQYF. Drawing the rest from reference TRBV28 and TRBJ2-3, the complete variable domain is DVKVTQSSRYLVKRTGEKVFLECVQDMDHENMFWYRQDPGLGLRLIYFSYDVKMKEKGDIPEGYSVSREKKERFSLILESASTNQTSMYLCASSRVTTSTDTQYFGPGTRLTVL.

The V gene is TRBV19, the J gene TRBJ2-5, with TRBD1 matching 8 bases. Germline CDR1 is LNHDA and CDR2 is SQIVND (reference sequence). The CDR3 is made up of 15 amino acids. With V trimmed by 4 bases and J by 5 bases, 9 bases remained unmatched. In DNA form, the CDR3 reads TGTGCCAGTAGTACCGGGACAGGTCCTAGGGAGACCCAGTACTTC. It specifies CASSTGTGPRETQYF.